This T cell receptor beta chain derives from a study of T cell repertoires in cytomegalovirus infection. Findings and limits, study-wide: The ex vivo response showed dominance by HLA-C-restricted CMV-specific TCR beta clonotypes. Public TCR beta family frequency separated CMV-and-HLA carriers, including in an independent cohort.

This clonotype was recorded at least ten times. Its target is unknown. CDR1 is SGHTA and CDR2 is FQGNSA in the germline V gene. The CDR3 runs to 18 residues. V lost 5 bases to trimming and J lost 0 bases; unmatched junction nucleotides: 12. TCRdb ran MiXCR on the reads and lists one entry per CDR3 protein. The sample yields fewer than 250,000 distinct CDR3 sequences, 10% to 15% seen once. The J gene is TRBJ2-3, the V gene TRBV7-2; 9 nucleotides line up with TRBD2. The sequencing input was PBMCs. The TCR was taken from a human donor in good health (CMV status not recorded). Some clones in this sample may be carry-over from other donors' samples. The CDR3 region has the DNA TGTGCCAGCAGCCCCTTTGGTAGCGGGAGTAGTAGCACAGATACGCAGTATTTT. Translated: CASSPFGSGSSSTDTQYF.